These 5 T cell receptor beta chains came from one sample sequenced in a study of technical replicates of blood from a few donors. Libraries were prepared by immunoSEQ multiplex PCR; TCRdb keeps only in-frame clonotypes and omits some of them. The sample consists of about 84,000 clones, about 98% of them appearing once. The specimen sequenced was T cells isolated from PBMCs. These receptor sequences come from a human donor in good health.

The V gene is TRBV5-6, the J gene TRBJ1-1; 7 bases line up with TRBD1. The germline CDR1 and CDR2 sequences are SGHDT and YYEEEE. This CDR3 has 12 amino acids. V lost 0 bases, J lost 8 bases, and 1 base stayed unmatched. The DNA for the CDR3 is TGTGCCAGCAGCTTGGGGGGACAGGAAGCTTTCTTT. Residues: CASSLGGQEAFF.

The chain carries TRBV5-1 and TRBJ2-5; TRBD2 matches 13 bases. The CDR3 extends over 21 amino acids. V trimming: 5 bases; J trimming: 6 bases; junction bases outside the gene matches: 25. Germline V gives CDR1 SGHRS, CDR2 YFSETQ. CDR3 loop: CASRLPRGLAGDRGSMQTQYF. CDR3 bases: TGCGCCAGCAGGTTGCCCCGAGGACTAGCGGGAGATCGGGGTTCCATGCAGACCCAGTACTTC.

The chain joins TRBV5-1 to TRBJ2-1; TRBD2 matches 10 bases. CDR3 length equals 14 residues. Germline CDR1 SGHRS, CDR2 YFSETQ. V gave up 4 bases and J gave up 9 bases; unmatched junction bases: 7. CDR3 nucleotide sequence: TGCGCCAGCAGCGAAGGACTAGCGGTTCGTGAGCAGTTCTTC. As protein: CASSEGLAVREQFF. The variable domain in full, completed from reference TRBV5-1 and TRBJ2-1, reads KAGVTQTPRYLIKTRGQQVTLSCSPISGHRSVSWYQQTPGQGLQFLFEYFSETQRNKGNFPGRFSGRQFSNSRSEMNVSTLELGDSALYLCASSEGLAVREQFFGPGTRLTVL.

This chain links TRBV2 with TRBJ2-3, with D tentatively TRBD2 (5 bases). This CDR3 spans 13 amino acids. Trimming left V 4 bases short and J 3 bases short, with 8 bases between. Germline CDR1 reads SNHLY; CDR2 reads FYNNEI. The CDR3 nucleotides read TGTGCCAGCAGTGGGACTTCAACAGATACGCAGTATTTT. Translated: CASSGTSTDTQYF.

V gene TRBV11-3 combines with J gene TRBJ2-7, with TRBD2 matching over 7 bases. V lost 5 bases and J lost 3; bases outside the gene matches: 10. CDR1 SGHNT and CDR2 YENEEA come from the germline V gene. The CDR3 consists of 15 residues. This chain's CDR3 is CASSRSGTKGYEQYF. The CDR3 DNA follows: TGTGCCAGCAGCCGATCCGGGACTAAGGGCTACGAGCAGTACTTC.